A selection of T cell receptor beta chains follows, all from one sample in a study of lymphopenia after photon versus proton radiotherapy. Some clones are missing from TCRdb's copy, which holds only in-frame ones; the method was immunoSEQ multiplex PCR. Among 70,000 or so clones listed, roughly 90% were seen once. The material was peripheral blood, obtained from a patient treated with photon-based radiotherapy. Every receptor here comes from a woman aged 40 to 50 with cholangiocarcinoma. Each CDR3 is given with its conserved first and last residue. D genes are given only for firm matches. Size is stated for part of the rows, as once, few or many counts, or as a class when the clone is expanded.

d_gene	v_gene	j_gene	abundance	CDR3nt	CDR3aa
NA	TRBV30	TRBJ1-6	NA	TGTGCCTGGAGTTCTGCGGTATCACCCCTCCACTTT	CAWSSAVSPLHF
NA	TRBV5-1	TRBJ2-1	NA	TGCGCCAGCAGCTTGGTAGGGATCGAGGTGTACAATGAGCAGTTCTTC	CASSLVGIEVYNEQFF
NA	TRBV28	TRBJ2-7	NA	TGTGCCAGCACCGACCAAAGGGCCTACGAGCAGTACTTC	CASTDQRAYEQYF
NA	TRBV7-8	TRBJ1-4	NA	TGTGCCAGCAGCTTAGGGATTTCATACGCAACTAATGAAAAACTGTTTTTT	CASSLGISYATNEKLFF
NA	TRBV25-1	TRBJ1-2	NA	TGTGCCAGCAGCGCGGGAGTGGGCTACACCTTC	CASSAGVGYTF
NA	TRBV15	TRBJ2-7	NA	TGTGCCACCAGCAGAGATCTGGGCACCGACCCCCACGAGCAGTACTTC	CATSRDLGTDPHEQYF
NA	TRBV7-2	TRBJ1-1	NA	TGTGCCAGCAGCCCTGTATTGCGGTCGTCAAGGAGGACTGAAGCTTTCTTT	CASSPVLRSSRRTEAFF
NA	TRBV28	TRBJ1-2	NA	TGTGCCAGCAGTTTTCGCTACAGGGACGGCTACACCTTC	CASSFRYRDGYTF
NA	TRBV30	TRBJ2-1	NA	TGTGCCTGGAGCCCCGGGGGACAGCGCTACAATGAGCAGTTCTTC	CAWSPGGQRYNEQFF
NA	TRBV12-5	TRBJ1-2	NA	TGTGCTAGTGGCTATAGGGACTTTGGGTATGGCTACACCTTC	CASGYRDFGYGYTF
NA	TRBV18	TRBJ1-2	NA	TGTGCCAGCTCACCCGGTGGATCTAACTATGGCTACACCTTC	CASSPGGSNYGYTF
NA	TRBV5-1	TRBJ2-2	NA	TGCGCCAGCAGTACTAGACCCACCGGGGAGCTGTTTTTT	CASSTRPTGELFF
NA	TRBV30	TRBJ1-3	NA	TGTGCCTGGAGTCCGAGGGTGGGAAACACCATATATTTT	CAWSPRVGNTIYF
NA	TRBV30	TRBJ1-1	NA	TGTGCCTGGAGGACGGGACGGAACACTGAAGCTTTCTTT	CAWRTGRNTEAFF
NA	TRBV5-1	TRBJ2-1	NA	TGCGCCAGCAGCTTGGCCGGACCCGAGAATACTGAGCAGTTCTTC	CASSLAGPENTEQFF
TRBD2	TRBV11-3	TRBJ2-5	NA	TGTGCCAGCAGCCCGACTAGCGGGAGGCAAGAGACCCAGTACTTC	CASSPTSGRQETQYF
NA	TRBV30	TRBJ1-4	NA	TGTGCTCAAGGGGGGTTTAATGAAAAACTGTTTTTT	CAQGGFNEKLFF
TRBD2	TRBV25-1	TRBJ2-1	NA	TGTGCCAGCAGTGAGACTAGCGCCAATGAGCAGTTCTTC	CASSETSANEQFF
TRBD1	TRBV28	TRBJ1-2	NA	TGTGCCAGCTCCACCGGGACAGGGGGCTCTCAGTGGGGCTACACCTTC	CASSTGTGGSQWGYTF
NA	TRBV6-1	TRBJ1-1	NA	TGTGCCAGCAGTGCCCTTGTCGGGGCGAACACTGAAGCTTTCTTT	CASSALVGANTEAFF
NA	TRBV5-5	TRBJ1-1	NA	TGTGCCAGCCGTAAAACAGTAAACACTGAAGCTTTCTTT	CASRKTVNTEAFF
TRBD1	TRBV30	TRBJ2-2	NA	TGTGCCTGGAGAGGGGGCTCGTTCACCGGGGAGCTGTTTTTT	CAWRGGSFTGELFF
NA	TRBV6-5	TRBJ1-2	NA	TGTGCCAGCAGCCTTGGACAGTTTACTTATGGCTACACCTTC	CASSLGQFTYGYTF
NA	TRBV6-5	TRBJ1-4	NA	TGTGCCAGCAGTAGAGAGGGGGGGAATGAAAAACTGTTTTTT	CASSREGGNEKLFF
NA	TRBV5-4	TRBJ2-1	NA	TGTGCCAGCAGCGCGGTGACTAGTAGTAATGAGCAGTTCTTC	CASSAVTSSNEQFF
NA	TRBV12-5	TRBJ1-6	few	TGTGCTAGTGGTTTGGGGCCGGGCTCACCCCTCCACTTT	CASGLGPGSPLHF
TRBD1	TRBV6-1	TRBJ1-5	NA	TGTGCCAGCAGTGAGAGTGAGGGGGCTTTCAATCAGCCCCAGCATTTT	CASSESEGAFNQPQHF
TRBD1	TRBV2	TRBJ1-1	NA	TGTGCCAGCAGTGAGGAGGACAGGGGGTGGAATGCTGAAGCTTTCTTT	CASSEEDRGWNAEAFF
NA	TRBV7-7	TRBJ2-7	NA	TGTGCTAGCAGCTTAGGGGTTTCCTACGAGCAGTACTTC	CASSLGVSYEQYF
NA	TRBV5-1	TRBJ2-3	NA	TGCGCCAGCAGCTTAGAGGATACGCAGTATTTT	CASSLEDTQYF
NA	TRBV30	TRBJ1-1	NA	TGTGCCTGGAGTGTATCCATGAACACTGAAGCTTTCTTT	CAWSVSMNTEAFF
TRBD2	TRBV7-3	TRBJ2-7	NA	TGTGCCAGCAGCTTATTGGCTAGCGGGAGACTACTCGGTAACTACGAGCAGTACTTC	CASSLLASGRLLGNYEQYF
NA	TRBV29-1	TRBJ1-1	NA	TGCAGCGCAAGCCCCCGGGGTTACACTGAAGCTTTCTTT	CSASPRGYTEAFF
TRBD1	TRBV19	TRBJ1-1	NA	TGTGCCAGTAGCCTAAAAAACGGACAGGGTAGTGAGTTTAACACTGAAGCTTTCTTT	CASSLKNGQGSEFNTEAFF
NA	TRBV19	TRBJ1-1	once	TGTGCCAGTAGTGTGACTTTTAAAGCTTTCTTT	CASSVTFKAFF
NA	TRBV11-2	TRBJ2-5	NA	TGTGCCAGCAGCTTAGCACAGGTGAAGACCCAGTACTTC	CASSLAQVKTQYF
NA	TRBV7-2	TRBJ2-3	once	TGTGCCAGCAGCAGAGCCGGGTCCGGGGCTGCGCAGTATTTT	CASSRAGSGAAQYF
NA	TRBV4-1	TRBJ2-3	NA	TGCGCCAGCAGCCCAGGGGGCGGGAGTAATGTAGATACGCAGTATTTT	CASSPGGGSNVDTQYF
NA	TRBV2	TRBJ2-2	NA	TGTGCCAGCAGTGACCCACCCGGGGAGCTGTTTTTT	CASSDPPGELFF
NA	TRBV28	TRBJ1-2	NA	TGTGCCAGCAGTTCTCAGGGCCTCCATGGCTACACCTTC	CASSSQGLHGYTF
NA	TRBV5-1	TRBJ2-7	NA	TGCGCCAGCAGCTTGCAAGGGGCCGCGGACGAGCAGTACTTC	CASSLQGAADEQYF
NA	TRBV19	TRBJ1-1	NA	TGTGCCAGCCTTATGTCGCGGCGTTGGACCAGACCCACTGAAGCTTTCTTT	CASLMSRRWTRPTEAFF